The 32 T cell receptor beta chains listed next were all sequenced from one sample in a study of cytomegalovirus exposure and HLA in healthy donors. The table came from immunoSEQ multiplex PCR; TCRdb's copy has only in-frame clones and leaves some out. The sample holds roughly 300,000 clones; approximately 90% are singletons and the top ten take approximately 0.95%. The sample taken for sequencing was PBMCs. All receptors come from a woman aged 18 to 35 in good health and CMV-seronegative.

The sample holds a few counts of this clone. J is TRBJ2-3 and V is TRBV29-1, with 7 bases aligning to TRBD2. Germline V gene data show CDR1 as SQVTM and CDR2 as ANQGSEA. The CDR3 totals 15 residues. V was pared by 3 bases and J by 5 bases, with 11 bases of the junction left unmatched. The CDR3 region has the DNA TGCAGCGTTGAGAAGACGGGGGGAAATGTAGATACGCAGTATTTT. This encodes CSVEKTGGNVDTQYF.

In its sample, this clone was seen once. The CDR3 DNA sequence: TGTGCCAGCAGCTTGGGATTAGCGGGAGGGCCGCGCGTTGAGCAGTTCTTC. This encodes CASSLGLAGGPRVEQFF. This rearrangement joins TRBV5-4 to TRBJ2-1; TRBD2 aligns across 11 bases. The CDR3 contains 17 residues. Germline CDR1 and CDR2: SGHNT and YYREEE (reference sequence). The trim removed 0 bases at V and 9 bases at J, leaving 11 bases unmatched.

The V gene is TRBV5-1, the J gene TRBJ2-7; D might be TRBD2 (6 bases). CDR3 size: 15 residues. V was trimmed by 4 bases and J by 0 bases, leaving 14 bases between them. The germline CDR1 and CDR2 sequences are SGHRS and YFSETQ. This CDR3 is CASSPPGRSSYEQYF. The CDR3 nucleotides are TGCGCCAGCAGCCCCCCCGGGAGAAGCTCCTACGAGCAGTACTTC.

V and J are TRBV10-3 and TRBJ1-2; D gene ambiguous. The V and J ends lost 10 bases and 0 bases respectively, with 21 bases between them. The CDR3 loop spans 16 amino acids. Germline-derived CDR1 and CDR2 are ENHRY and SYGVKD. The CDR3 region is CATSGVSSPANYGYTF. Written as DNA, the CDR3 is TGTGCCACCAGCGGGGTATCATCCCCAGCTAACTATGGCTACACCTTC.

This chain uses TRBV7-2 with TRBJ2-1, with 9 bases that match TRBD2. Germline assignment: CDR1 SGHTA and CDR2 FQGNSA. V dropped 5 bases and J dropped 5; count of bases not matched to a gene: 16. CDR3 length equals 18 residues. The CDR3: CASSARRLTSGYNNEQFF. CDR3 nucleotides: TGTGCCAGCAGCGCACGCCGCCTGACTAGCGGATACAACAATGAGCAGTTCTTC.

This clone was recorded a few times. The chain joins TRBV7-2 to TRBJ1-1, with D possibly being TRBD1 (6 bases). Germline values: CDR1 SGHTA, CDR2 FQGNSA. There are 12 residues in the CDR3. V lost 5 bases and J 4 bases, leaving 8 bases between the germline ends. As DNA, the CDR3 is TGTGCCAGCAGCGCGGACAGCACTGAAGCTTTCTTT. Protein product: CASSADSTEAFF.

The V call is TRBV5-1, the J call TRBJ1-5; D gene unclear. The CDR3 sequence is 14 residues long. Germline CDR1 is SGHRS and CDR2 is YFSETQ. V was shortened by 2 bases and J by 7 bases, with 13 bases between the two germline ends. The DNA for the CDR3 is TGCGCCAGCAGCTTCGAGGTTGGCACGCAGCCCCAGCATTTT. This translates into CASSFEVGTQPQHF.

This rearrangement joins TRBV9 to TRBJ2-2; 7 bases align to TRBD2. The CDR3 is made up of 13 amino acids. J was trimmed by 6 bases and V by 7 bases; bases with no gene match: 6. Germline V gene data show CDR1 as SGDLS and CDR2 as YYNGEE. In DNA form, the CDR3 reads TGTGCCAGCTCAGCGGGAAGGTCCGGGGAGCTGTTTTTT. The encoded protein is CASSAGRSGELFF.

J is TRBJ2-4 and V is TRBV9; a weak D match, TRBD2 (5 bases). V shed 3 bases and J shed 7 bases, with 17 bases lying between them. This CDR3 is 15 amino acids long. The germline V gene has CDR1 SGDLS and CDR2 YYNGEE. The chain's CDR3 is CASSDRGWPGNIQYF. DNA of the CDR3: TGTGCCAGCAGCGACCGCGGGTGGCCGGGGAACATTCAGTACTTC.

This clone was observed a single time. In nucleotides, the CDR3 is TGTGCCAGCAAGGCGGGACTAGGAGAATATGAGCAGTTCTTC. Translating it yields CASKAGLGEYEQFF. The chain couples TRBV6-1 to TRBJ2-1, with 8 positions matching TRBD2. Germline CDR1 and CDR2: MNHNS and SASEGT. CDR3 length: 14 residues. Germline trimming cut 7 bases from V and 8 bases from J; bases unmatched to any gene: 10.

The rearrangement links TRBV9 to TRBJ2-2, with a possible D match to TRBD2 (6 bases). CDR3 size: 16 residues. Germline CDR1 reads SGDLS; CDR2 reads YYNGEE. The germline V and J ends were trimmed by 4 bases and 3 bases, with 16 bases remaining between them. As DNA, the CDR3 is TGTGCCAGCAGCCCCAAGTACCGGGAGTACACCGGGGAGCTGTTTTTT. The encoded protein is CASSPKYREYTGELFF.

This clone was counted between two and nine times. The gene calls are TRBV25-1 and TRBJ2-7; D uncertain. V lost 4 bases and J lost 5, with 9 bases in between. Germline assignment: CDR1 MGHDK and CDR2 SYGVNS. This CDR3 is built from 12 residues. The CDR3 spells CASSARLNEQYF. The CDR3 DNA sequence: TGTGCCAGCAGTGCCCGTCTAAACGAGCAGTACTTC.

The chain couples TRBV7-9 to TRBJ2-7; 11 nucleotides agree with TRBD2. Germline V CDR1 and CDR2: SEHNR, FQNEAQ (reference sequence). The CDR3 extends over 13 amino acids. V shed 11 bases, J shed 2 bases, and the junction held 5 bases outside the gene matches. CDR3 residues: CAAGTSGTYEQYF. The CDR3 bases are TGTGCCGCGGGGACTAGCGGCACCTACGAGCAGTACTTC.

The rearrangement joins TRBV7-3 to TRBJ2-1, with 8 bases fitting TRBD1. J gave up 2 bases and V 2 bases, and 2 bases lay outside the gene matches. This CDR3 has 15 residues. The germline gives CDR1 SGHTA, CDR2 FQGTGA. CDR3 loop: CASSLSGGPYNEQFF. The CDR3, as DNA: TGTGCCAGCAGCTTATCAGGGGGCCCCTACAATGAGCAGTTCTTC.

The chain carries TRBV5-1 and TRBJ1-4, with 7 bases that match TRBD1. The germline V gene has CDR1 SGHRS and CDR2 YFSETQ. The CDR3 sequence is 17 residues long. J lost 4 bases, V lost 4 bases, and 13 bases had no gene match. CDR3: CASSPDPLGTVNEKLFF. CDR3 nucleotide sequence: TGCGCCAGCAGCCCGGACCCCCTCGGGACAGTTAATGAAAAACTGTTTTTT.

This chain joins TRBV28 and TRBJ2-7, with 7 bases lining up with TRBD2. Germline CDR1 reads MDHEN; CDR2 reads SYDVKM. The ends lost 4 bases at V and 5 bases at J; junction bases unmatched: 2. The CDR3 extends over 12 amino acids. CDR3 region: CASSSRGNEQYF. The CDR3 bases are TGTGCCAGCAGTTCGCGGGGGAACGAGCAGTACTTC.

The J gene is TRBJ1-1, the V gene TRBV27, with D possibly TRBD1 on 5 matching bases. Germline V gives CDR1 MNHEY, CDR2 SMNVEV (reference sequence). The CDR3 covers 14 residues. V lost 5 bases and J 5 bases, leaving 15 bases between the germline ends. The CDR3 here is CASSPGHMRTEAFF. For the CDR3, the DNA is TGTGCCAGCAGTCCTGGACATATGAGAACTGAAGCTTTCTTT.

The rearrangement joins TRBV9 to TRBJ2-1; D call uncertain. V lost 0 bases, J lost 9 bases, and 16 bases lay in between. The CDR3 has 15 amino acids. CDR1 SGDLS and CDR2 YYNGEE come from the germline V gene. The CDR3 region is CASSVGLVSSGEQFF. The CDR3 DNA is TGTGCCAGCAGCGTAGGCCTAGTCAGTTCTGGTGAGCAGTTCTTC.

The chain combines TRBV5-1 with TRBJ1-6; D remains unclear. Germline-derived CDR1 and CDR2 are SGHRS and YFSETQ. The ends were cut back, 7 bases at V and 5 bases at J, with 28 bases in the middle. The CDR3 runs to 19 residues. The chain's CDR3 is CASYPFREPRTIDNSPLHF. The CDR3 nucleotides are TGCGCCAGCTACCCCTTCCGGGAACCTCGTACCATAGATAATTCACCCCTCCACTTT.

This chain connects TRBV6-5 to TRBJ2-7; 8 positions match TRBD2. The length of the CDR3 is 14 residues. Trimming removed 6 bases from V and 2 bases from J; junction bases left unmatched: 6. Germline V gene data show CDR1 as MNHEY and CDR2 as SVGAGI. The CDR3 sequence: CASSPGRGAYEQYF. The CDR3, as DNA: TGTGCCAGCAGCCCCGGGAGGGGAGCCTACGAGCAGTACTTC.

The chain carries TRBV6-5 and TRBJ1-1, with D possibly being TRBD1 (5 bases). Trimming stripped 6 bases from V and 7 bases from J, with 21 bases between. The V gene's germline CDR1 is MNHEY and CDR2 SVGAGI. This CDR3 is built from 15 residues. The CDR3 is CASSQTLTAKFEAFF. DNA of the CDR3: TGTGCCAGCAGCCAGACTTTGACAGCCAAGTTTGAAGCTTTCTTT.

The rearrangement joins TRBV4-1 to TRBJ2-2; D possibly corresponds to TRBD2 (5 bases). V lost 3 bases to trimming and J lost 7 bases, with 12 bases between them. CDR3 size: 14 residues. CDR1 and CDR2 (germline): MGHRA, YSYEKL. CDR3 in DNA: TGCGCCAGCAGCCACATACTAGTGAGCGGGGAGCTGTTTTTT. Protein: CASSHILVSGELFF.

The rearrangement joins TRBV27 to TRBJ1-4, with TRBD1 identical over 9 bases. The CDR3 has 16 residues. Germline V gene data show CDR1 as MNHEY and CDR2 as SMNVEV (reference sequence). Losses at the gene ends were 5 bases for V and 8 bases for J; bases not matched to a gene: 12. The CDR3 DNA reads TGTGCCAGCAGTCTACGCCGGACAGGGGTCTGGGAAAAACTGTTTTTT. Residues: CASSLRRTGVWEKLFF.

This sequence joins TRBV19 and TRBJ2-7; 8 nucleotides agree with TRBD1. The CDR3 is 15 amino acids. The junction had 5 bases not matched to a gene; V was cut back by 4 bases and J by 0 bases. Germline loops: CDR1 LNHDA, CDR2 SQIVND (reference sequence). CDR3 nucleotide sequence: TGTGCCAGTAGTACGTACAGGGGGTCCTCCTACGAGCAGTACTTC. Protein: CASSTYRGSSYEQYF.

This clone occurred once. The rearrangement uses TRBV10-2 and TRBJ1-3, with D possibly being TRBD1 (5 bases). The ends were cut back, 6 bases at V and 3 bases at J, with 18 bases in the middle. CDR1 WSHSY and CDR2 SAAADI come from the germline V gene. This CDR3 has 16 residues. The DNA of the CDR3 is TGCGCCAGCAGCACCAACCAGGGAAGGGTTGGAAACACCATATATTTT. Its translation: CASSTNQGRVGNTIYF.

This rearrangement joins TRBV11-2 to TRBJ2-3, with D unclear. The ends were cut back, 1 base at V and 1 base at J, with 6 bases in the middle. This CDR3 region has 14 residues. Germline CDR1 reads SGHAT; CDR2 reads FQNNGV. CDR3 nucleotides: TGTGCCAGCAGCTTAGTTACTGGCACAGATACGCAGTATTTT. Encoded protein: CASSLVTGTDTQYF.

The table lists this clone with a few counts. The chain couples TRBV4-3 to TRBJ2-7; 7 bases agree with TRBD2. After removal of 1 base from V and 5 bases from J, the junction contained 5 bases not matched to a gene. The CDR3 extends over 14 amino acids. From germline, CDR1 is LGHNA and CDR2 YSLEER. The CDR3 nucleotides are TGCGCCAGCAGCCAAGCCACTAGCGCTGACGAGCAGTACTTC. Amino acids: CASSQATSADEQYF.

CDR3 residues: CASSESSPLYF. CDR3 in DNA: TGTGCCAGCAGTGAATCGTCCCCTCTGTACTTC. V gene TRBV6-1 combines with J gene TRBJ2-7; D gene ambiguous. Germline CDR1 reads MNHNS; CDR2 reads SASEGT. Trimming took off 2 bases at V and 12 bases at J, with 11 bases between the two ends. The CDR3 is 11 amino acids.

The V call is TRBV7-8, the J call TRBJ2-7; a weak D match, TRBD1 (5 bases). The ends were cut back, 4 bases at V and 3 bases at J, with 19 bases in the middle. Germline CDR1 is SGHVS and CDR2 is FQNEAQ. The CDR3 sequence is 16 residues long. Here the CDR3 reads CASSSNKGAGVYEQYF. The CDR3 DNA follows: TGTGCCAGCAGCTCGAATAAAGGGGCTGGAGTCTACGAGCAGTACTTC.

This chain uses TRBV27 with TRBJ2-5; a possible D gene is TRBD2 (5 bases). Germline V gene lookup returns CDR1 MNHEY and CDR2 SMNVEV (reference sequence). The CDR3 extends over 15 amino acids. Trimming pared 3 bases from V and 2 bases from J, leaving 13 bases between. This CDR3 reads CASSFWATGQETQYF. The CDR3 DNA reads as TGTGCCAGCAGTTTCTGGGCAACGGGGCAAGAGACCCAGTACTTC.

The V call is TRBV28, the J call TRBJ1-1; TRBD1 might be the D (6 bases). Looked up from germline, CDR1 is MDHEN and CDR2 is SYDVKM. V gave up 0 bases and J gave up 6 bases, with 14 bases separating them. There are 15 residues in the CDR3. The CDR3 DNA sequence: TGTGCCAGCAGTTTATGGCCCGGCAGGGGCTCTGAAGCTTTCTTT. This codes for CASSLWPGRGSEAFF. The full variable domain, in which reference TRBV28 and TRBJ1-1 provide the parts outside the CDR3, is DVKVTQSSRYLVKRTGEKVFLECVQDMDHENMFWYRQDPGLGLRLIYFSYDVKMKEKGDIPEGYSVSREKKERFSLILESASTNQTSMYLCASSLWPGRGSEAFFGQGTRLTVV.

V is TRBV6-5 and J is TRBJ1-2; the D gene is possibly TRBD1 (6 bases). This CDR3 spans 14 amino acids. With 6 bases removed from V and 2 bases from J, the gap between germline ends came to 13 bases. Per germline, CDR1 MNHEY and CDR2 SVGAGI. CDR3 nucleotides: TGTGCCAGCAGCGACCAAGGGACAAACTATGGCTACACCTTC. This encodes CASSDQGTNYGYTF.